These T cell receptor beta chains were read from a single sample in a study of CD8+ T cells in alopecia areata. Sequencing used immunoSEQ multiplex PCR; TCRdb keeps in-frame clones, though not all of them. The table records over 250,000 clones, around three fifths of them present only once. This material consisted of CD4+ T cells sorted from blood, taken between weeks 51 and 52, from a patient treated with tofacitinib. The receptors were sampled from a human donor with alopecia areata. CDR3s include the opening cysteine and the closing phenylalanine or tryptophan. The order of the fields is J gene, clone size, V gene, D gene, CDR3 protein, CDR3 DNA. A D gene is named only where the DNA matches it firmly. The listing skips clone size in some rows; elsewhere it reads once, few, many or a size class.

TRBJ1-5 NA TRBV6-5 NA CASSPVNYQPQHF TGTGCCAGCAGTCCGGTTAATTATCAGCCCCAGCATTTT
TRBJ2-5 NA TRBV29-1 NA CSVLDGQETQYF TGCAGCGTTTTAGACGGTCAAGAGACCCAGTACTTC
TRBJ2-5 NA TRBV19 TRBD1 CASSEGQEQETQYF TGTGCCAGTAGTGAGGGACAGGAGCAAGAGACCCAGTACTTC
TRBJ2-5 NA TRBV12-5 NA CASGTLDPGETQYF TGTGCTAGTGGTACCCTGGACCCTGGCGAGACCCAGTACTTC
TRBJ2-5 NA TRBV2 NA CASSEDQGETQYF TGTGCCAGCAGTGAAGACCAGGGGGAGACCCAGTACTTC
TRBJ1-2 NA TRBV6-1 NA CASSEDSYGYTF TGTGCCAGCAGTGAGGACAGCTATGGCTACACCTTC
TRBJ2-5 NA TRBV5-1 NA CASSLGMGETQYF TGCGCCAGCAGCTTGGGAATGGGAGAGACCCAGTACTTC
TRBJ1-3 NA TRBV25-1 NA CASTRNGNTIYF TGTGCCAGCACAAGGAATGGAAACACCATATATTTT
TRBJ2-2 NA TRBV4-1 NA CASSQDRTETGELFF TGCGCCAGCAGCCAAGACCGGACAGAAACCGGGGAGCTGTTTTTT
TRBJ2-7 NA TRBV29-1 TRBD1 CSAREQGAGEQYF TGCAGCGCGCGTGAACAGGGGGCGGGCGAGCAGTACTTC
TRBJ2-3 NA TRBV9 NA CASSVATSTKKISDTQYF TGTGCCAGCAGCGTAGCTACAAGCACCAAGAAGATATCAGATACGCAGTATTTT
TRBJ2-5 few TRBV7-2 TRBD2 CASSPHPSGGEETQYF TGTGCCAGCAGCCCCCACCCTAGCGGGGGGGAAGAGACCCAGTACTTC
TRBJ1-5 NA TRBV27 NA CASSSWPMVRHQPQHF TGTGCCAGCAGTTCCTGGCCAATGGTGCGCCATCAGCCCCAGCATTTT
TRBJ2-1 NA TRBV29-1 TRBD2 CSVVVPSGEQFF TGCAGCGTTGTCGTCCCTAGCGGTGAGCAGTTCTTC
TRBJ2-5 few TRBV4-1 NA CASSQEKGEGGTQYF TGCGCCAGCAGCCAAGAAAAGGGCGAAGGTGGGACCCAGTACTTC
TRBJ2-2 NA TRBV9 NA CASNLLGTGELFF TGTGCCAGCAACCTACTAGGTACCGGGGAGCTGTTTTTT
TRBJ2-5 NA TRBV29-1 NA CSVSYGATYQETQYF TGCAGCGTCAGCTACGGGGCGACATACCAAGAGACCCAGTACTTC
TRBJ2-7 few TRBV10-3 NA CALRRGGPDSYEQYF TGTGCCCTCAGAAGAGGGGGACCCGACTCCTACGAGCAGTACTTC
TRBJ2-6 NA TRBV25-1 NA CASSESKVAGANVLTF TGTGCCAGCAGTGAATCTAAGGTAGCTGGGGCCAACGTCCTGACTTTC
TRBJ1-3 NA TRBV6-5 NA CASSYSRGTGNTIYF TGTGCCAGCAGTTACTCGAGGGGGACTGGAAACACCATATATTTT
TRBJ2-7 NA TRBV7-9 TRBD2 CASSRTAGPSYEQYF TGTGCCAGCAGCCGTACAGCGGGGCCCTCCTACGAGCAGTACTTC
TRBJ2-2 NA TRBV9 NA CASTPRRTNTGELFF TGTGCCAGCACCCCCCGCCGGACGAACACCGGGGAGCTGTTTTTT
TRBJ2-7 NA TRBV5-6 NA CASSLAALPYEQYF TGTGCCAGCAGCTTGGCGGCCCTTCCCTACGAGCAGTACTTC
TRBJ1-5 NA TRBV30 NA CAWSSQGGQPQHF TGTGCCTGGAGTTCTCAGGGTGGTCAGCCCCAGCATTTT
TRBJ1-2 NA TRBV30 TRBD1 CAWREHDRVYGYTF TGTGCCTGGAGAGAACACGACAGGGTTTATGGCTACACCTTC